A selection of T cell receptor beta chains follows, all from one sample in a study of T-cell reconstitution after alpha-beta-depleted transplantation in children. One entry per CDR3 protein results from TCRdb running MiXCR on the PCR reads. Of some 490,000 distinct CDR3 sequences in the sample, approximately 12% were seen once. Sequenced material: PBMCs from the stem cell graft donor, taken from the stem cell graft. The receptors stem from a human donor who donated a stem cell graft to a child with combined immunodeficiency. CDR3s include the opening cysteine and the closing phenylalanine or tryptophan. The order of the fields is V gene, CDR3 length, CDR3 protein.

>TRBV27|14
CASSTSTIPGELFF
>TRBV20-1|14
CSAPWTGSSYEQYF
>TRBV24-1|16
CATSDSSDRGTDTQYF
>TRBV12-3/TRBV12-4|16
CASSPRSGANTGELFF
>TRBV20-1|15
CSANLAGTSYNEQFF
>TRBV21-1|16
CASSKTTSRGDQPQHF
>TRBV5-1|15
CASSLQSPSQETQYF
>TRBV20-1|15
CSATPGTGPYNEQFF
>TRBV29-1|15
CSVTLFGRQDLRGIF
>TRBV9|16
CASSVDPGGTTDTQYF
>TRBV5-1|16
CASSPYTQREFSEQYF
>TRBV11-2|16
CASSLARVPQRETQYF
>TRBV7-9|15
CASSWVGTGANVLTF
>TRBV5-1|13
CASSASGSGEQYF
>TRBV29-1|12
CSVVGNCNEQFF
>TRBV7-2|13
CASSPAWTDTQYF
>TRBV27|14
CASGFDTVFSEQFF
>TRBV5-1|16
CASSPGRPTATGELFF
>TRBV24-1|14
CATSPSGRQNEQYF
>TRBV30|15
CAWSVLGRGHTEAFF
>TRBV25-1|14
CAIQAGSSYNEQFF
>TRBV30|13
CAWRTRGAYEQYF
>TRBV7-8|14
CASTRTGKGDTQYF
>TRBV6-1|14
CASSPDRGPNEQYF
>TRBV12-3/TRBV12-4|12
CASSGGPEGYTF
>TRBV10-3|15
CAISRLAGGTDTQYF
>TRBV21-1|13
CASSTAGANVLTF
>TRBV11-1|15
CASSVGRLASNEQFF
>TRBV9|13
CASSVVTAGELFF
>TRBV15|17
CATSRDLPSQSQETQYF
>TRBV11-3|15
CASSSREASYNEQFF
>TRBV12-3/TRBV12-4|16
CASNPSRASFTDTQYF
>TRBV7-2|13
CASSLAGSHGYTF
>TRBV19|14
CASSISAGYNEQFF
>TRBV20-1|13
CSAWEIPTGTQYF
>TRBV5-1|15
CASSPRLAGLETQYF
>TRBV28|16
CASSLTQGRVNQPQHF
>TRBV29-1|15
CSVEDPMGGDYGYTF
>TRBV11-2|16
CASSLLPHSTNEKLFF
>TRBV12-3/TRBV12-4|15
CASSPAGTGADTQYF
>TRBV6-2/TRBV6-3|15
CASRWAGEPYNEQFF
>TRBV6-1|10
CASRGVPQYF
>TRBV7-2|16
CASSTDLAGKNEKLFF
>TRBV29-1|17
CSASGLAGAVPEETQYF
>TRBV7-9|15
CASSLRLAVLNEQFF
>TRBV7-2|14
CASSFWGKGDTQYF
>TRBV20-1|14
CSAPGTSGRGEQFF
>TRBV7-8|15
CASSPPPGGTGELFF
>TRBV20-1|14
CSARDWAAQETQYF
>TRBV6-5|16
CASSYALGQLNSPLHF
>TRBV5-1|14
CASSFWGDQETQYF
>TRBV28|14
CASSLPGFFYEQYF
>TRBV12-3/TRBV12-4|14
CASSPRGGTDTQYF